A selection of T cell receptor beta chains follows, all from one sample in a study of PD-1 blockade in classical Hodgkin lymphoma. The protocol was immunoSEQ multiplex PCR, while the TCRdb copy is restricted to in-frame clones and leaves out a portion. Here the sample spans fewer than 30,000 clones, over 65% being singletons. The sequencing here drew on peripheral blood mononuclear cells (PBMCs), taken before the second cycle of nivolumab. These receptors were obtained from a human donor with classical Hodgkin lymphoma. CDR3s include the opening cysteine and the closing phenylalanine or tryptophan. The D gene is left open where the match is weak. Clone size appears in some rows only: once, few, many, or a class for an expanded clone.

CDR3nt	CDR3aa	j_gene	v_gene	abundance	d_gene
TGTGCCAGTAAAATAGCGGGTTCTTACAATGAGCAGTTCTTC	CASKIAGSYNEQFF	TRBJ2-1	TRBV19	-	TRBD2
TGTGCCAGCAGCTTAATCAGTAGCACAGATACGCAGTATTTT	CASSLISSTDTQYF	TRBJ2-3	TRBV7-2	-	-
TGCGCCAGCAGCCCACAACAGGGCACCTATGGCTACACCTTC	CASSPQQGTYGYTF	TRBJ1-2	TRBV5-1	few	-
TGTGCCAGCAGCGACAGAGCCCAATCCTACGAGCAGTACTTC	CASSDRAQSYEQYF	TRBJ2-7	TRBV28	-	-
TGTGCCAGCAGCGAGGGGGGAATCTATAATTCACCCCTCCACTTT	CASSEGGIYNSPLHF	TRBJ1-6	TRBV5-6	once	-
TGTGCCAGCAGCTTACAGGGCAACTCTGGAAACACCATATATTTT	CASSLQGNSGNTIYF	TRBJ1-3	TRBV7-8	-	-
TGCGCCAGCAGCCGGAAGGAACGTAATGAAAAACTGTTTTTT	CASSRKERNEKLFF	TRBJ1-4	TRBV4-3	-	-
TGTGCCAGCAGAACCCATGGGGGGGGCCTAGCAGATACGCAGTATTTT	CASRTHGGGLADTQYF	TRBJ2-3	TRBV2	once	-
TGTGCCAGCAGCTATGGAGCAGATACGCAGTATTTT	CASSYGADTQYF	TRBJ2-3	TRBV7-3	medium-sized	-
TGTGCCAGCAGTCTACAGGGCCGAGGGAAACTGTTTTTT	CASSLQGRGKLFF	TRBJ1-4	TRBV27	-	-
TGTGCCAGCAGAATGGGGTCCAGCAATCAGCCCCAGCATTTT	CASRMGSSNQPQHF	TRBJ1-5	TRBV7-2	-	-
TGTGCCAGCAGTTTATTGAGACATACTGCCTACGAGCAGTACTTC	CASSLLRHTAYEQYF	TRBJ2-7	TRBV27	-	-
TGTGCCAGCAGAAGACAGGGGCGGAATGGCTACACCTTC	CASRRQGRNGYTF	TRBJ1-2	TRBV5-4	-	TRBD1
TGTGCCAGCAGTTTAAGGCAAGGAGATGGCTACACCTTC	CASSLRQGDGYTF	TRBJ1-2	TRBV28	-	-
TGTGCCAGCAGTGTAACATACGGAGAACGGGCTTTCTTT	CASSVTYGERAFF	TRBJ1-1	TRBV6-5	-	-
TGTGCCAGCAGCGTGGAGGCAGGAACTAATCAGCCCCAGCATTTT	CASSVEAGTNQPQHF	TRBJ1-5	TRBV28	-	-
TGTGCCAGCAGCGTAGAAGGGGTTGCGAACACTGAAGCTTTCTTT	CASSVEGVANTEAFF	TRBJ1-1	TRBV9	-	-
TGCAGTGCTACAGGGGTCTATGGCTACACCTTC	CSATGVYGYTF	TRBJ1-2	TRBV20-1	-	-
TGTGCCAGTAGTGCACCGGGACAGGGTACTGAAAAACTGTTTTTT	CASSAPGQGTEKLFF	TRBJ1-4	TRBV19	few	TRBD1
TGTGCCAGCAATGGGCAGGGGGCAGGCACTGAAGCTTTCTTT	CASNGQGAGTEAFF	TRBJ1-1	TRBV5-4	-	TRBD1
TGTGCCAGCAGCACCCCTGCCGGGGAGCTGTTTTTT	CASSTPAGELFF	TRBJ2-2	TRBV7-9	-	-
TGTGCCAGCAGCTTAGCGCAAGGTGACAGGGGGCGGGAGACCCAGTACTTC	CASSLAQGDRGRETQYF	TRBJ2-5	TRBV7-6	-	TRBD1
TGTGCCAGCTCACCGGGACGAGGGGGCGAGCAGTACTTC	CASSPGRGGEQYF	TRBJ2-7	TRBV18	-	-
TGTGCCAGCAGCACCGCCCCGTCGGAGACCCAGTACTTC	CASSTAPSETQYF	TRBJ2-5	TRBV9	-	-
TGTGCCAGTACCCTTCGATGGGACTATGGCTACACCTTC	CASTLRWDYGYTF	TRBJ1-2	TRBV19	-	-